These 12 T cell receptor beta chains came from one sample sequenced in a study of brain metastases from non-small cell lung cancer. The table came from immunoSEQ multiplex PCR; TCRdb's copy has only in-frame clones and leaves some out. The profile shows 4,000 to 6,000 clones, approximately 85% of them singletons. Sequencing was performed on primary lung tumor tissue. The receptors shown here come from a donor aged 40 or over with non-small cell lung cancer.

This clone has more than one count but fewer than ten. The chain combines TRBV15 with TRBJ2-3, with 9 nucleotides matching TRBD2. Germline V gives CDR1 LNHNV, CDR2 YYDKDF (reference sequence). Unmatched junction bases numbered 10, after V lost 0 bases and J lost 0 bases. This CDR3 comprises 19 residues. The CDR3 sequence: CATSRDRAGGPSSTDTQYF. The CDR3 DNA reads TGTGCCACCAGCAGAGATCGAGCGGGAGGCCCTTCTAGCACAGATACGCAGTATTTT.

A few counts support this clone. This chain links TRBV5-1 with TRBJ2-3, with 8 bases that match TRBD2. The germline CDR1 and CDR2 sequences are SGHRS and YFSETQ. The CDR3 contains 15 residues. Trimming took 3 bases from V and 1 from J; bases not matched to a gene: 4. CDR3 region: CASSWGAGGTDTQYF. CDR3 coding DNA: TGCGCCAGCAGCTGGGGAGCGGGAGGCACAGATACGCAGTATTTT.

The gene calls are TRBV18 and TRBJ1-1; possibly TRBD1 for D (5 bases). V shed 6 bases and J shed 7 bases, with 15 bases lying between them. This CDR3 is 13 amino acids long. Germline-derived CDR1 and CDR2 are KGHSH and LQKENI. The CDR3 coding sequence is TGTGCCAGCTCTCCCGATAGGGGCATTGAAGCTTTCTTT. This sequence encodes CASSPDRGIEAFF.

The rearrangement uses TRBV27 and TRBJ1-1, with D possibly being TRBD1 (5 bases). Germline CDR1 MNHEY, CDR2 SMNVEV (reference sequence). Between the trimmed V and J ends, which lost 2 bases and 0 bases, there was a span of 13 bases. The CDR3 runs 16 residues. The CDR3 DNA reads as TGTGCCAGCAGTTTAACCCCCCCAGGGTTGAACACTGAAGCTTTCTTT. It translates to CASSLTPPGLNTEAFF.

This clone was detected only once. The chain employs TRBV5-1 and TRBJ2-1; 9 bases agree with TRBD2. V was pared by 3 bases and J by 5 bases, with 9 bases of the junction left unmatched. The germline V gene has CDR1 SGHRS and CDR2 YFSETQ. The CDR3 is made up of 16 amino acids. This CDR3 is CASSYGLLAGHNEQFF. CDR3 DNA sequence: TGCGCCAGCAGCTATGGGTTGCTAGCGGGACACAATGAGCAGTTCTTC.

The sample holds one count of this clone. V is TRBV6-5 and J is TRBJ1-1; 7 bases align to TRBD1. CDR1 and CDR2 (germline): MNHEY, SVGAGI. The CDR3 length is 13 residues. The V and J ends lost 9 bases and 1 base, in that order; junction bases with no gene match: 5. CDR3 nucleotide sequence: TGTGCCAGTAACAGGGGACAGAACACTGAAGCTTTCTTT. Protein: CASNRGQNTEAFF.

The chain couples TRBV30 to TRBJ1-4; tentative D call: TRBD1 (5 bases). Per germline, CDR1 GTSNPN and CDR2 SVGIG (reference sequence). Trimming cost V 4 bases and J 8 bases, with 11 bases left between them. This CDR3 is built from 12 residues. CDR3 in DNA: TGTGCCTGGAAGCAGGGACTCGAAAAACTGTTTTTT. As protein: CAWKQGLEKLFF.

The rearrangement joins TRBV2 to TRBJ2-3; D might be TRBD1 (6 bases). Germline V CDR1 and CDR2: SNHLY, FYNNEI. The V gene lost 4 bases and the J gene lost 0 bases, with 11 bases spanning the gap. The CDR3 is 15 amino acids. CDR3 nucleotide sequence: TGTGCCAGCAGTGGGGCAGGGGTTAGCACAGATACGCAGTATTTT. Its translation: CASSGAGVSTDTQYF.

V and J are TRBV6-5 and TRBJ2-2; 9 bases agree with TRBD1. Trimming removed 5 bases from V and 2 bases from J; junction bases left unmatched: 3. Per germline, CDR1 MNHEY and CDR2 SVGAGI. The CDR3 is 15 residues long. This CDR3 reads CASSQDRGNTGELFF. The CDR3 DNA is TGTGCCAGCAGTCAGGACAGGGGAAACACCGGGGAGCTGTTTTTT.

The chain joins TRBV15 to TRBJ2-7; D is unresolved. The CDR3 sequence is 12 residues long. Germline V gene lookup returns CDR1 LNHNV and CDR2 YYDKDF (reference sequence). V was trimmed by 5 bases and J by 6 bases, leaving 11 bases between them. CDR3 in amino acids: CATSAVGREQYF. The CDR3, as DNA: TGTGCCACCAGCGCTGTCGGACGCGAGCAGTACTTC.

The CDR3 bases are TGTGCCAGCAGCCAAGCTAGCGGGGCAACCGGGGAGCTGTTTTTT. Translation gives CASSQASGATGELFF. This chain connects TRBV14 to TRBJ2-2; 9 bases line up with TRBD2. V lost 1 base and J lost 5; bases outside the gene matches: 2. The CDR3 extends over 15 amino acids. The germline V gene encodes CDR1 SGHDN and CDR2 FVKESK.

This rearrangement joins TRBV10-2 to TRBJ2-7; 10 nucleotides match TRBD1. This CDR3 comprises 15 residues. Trimming cost V 10 bases and J 4 bases; bases outside gene matches: 13. CDR1 is WSHSY, CDR2 SAAADI, per germline. CDR3 coding DNA: TGCGCCACCAAAGCGGGGACAGGGGCGTCATACGAGCAGTACTTC. This sequence encodes CATKAGTGASYEQYF.